The following is a T cell receptor beta chain sequence with its context. Its antigen remains unknown. The data were taken from a study of cytomegalovirus exposure and HLA in healthy donors. Generated by immunoSEQ multiplex PCR, the TCRdb table keeps only in-frame clones and is missing some. The sample consists of tens of thousands of clones, around 96% of them appearing once. Whole-study findings and limits: One later analysis, an examination of the 100 to 150 validation repertoires, found that first-cohort TCR clusters tended to co-occur in them. Diagnosis of cytomegalovirus status made by the classifier reportedly showed high specificity and sensitivity.

Germline CDR1 reads LGHNA; CDR2 reads YSLEER. CDR3 length: 17 residues. V trimming: 3 bases; J trimming: 4 bases; junction bases outside the gene matches: 14. The chain is built from TRBV4-3 and TRBJ2-7; 8 nucleotides match TRBD1. This clonotype was sampled from a man between 18 and 35 years old in good health and CMV-seronegative. Specimen: PBMCs. The CDR3 protein is CASSQIGGTGCWYEQYV. In DNA form, the CDR3 reads TGCGCCAGCAGCCAGATCGGAGGGACAGGTTGTTGGTACGAGCAGTACGTC.